This is a list of T cell receptor beta chains from one sample in a study of CD8 T cells in ankylosing spondylitis. TCRdb re-called the 5' RACE reads with MiXCR, one entry per CDR3 protein. Here the sample spans 150,000 to 200,000 distinct CDR3 sequences, 10% to 15% being singletons. The sample consisted of blood, either unsorted or a sorted T cell fraction (not recorded which). The receptors stem from a female donor with ankylosing spondylitis or in good health (not recorded which). Each CDR3 is given with its conserved first and last residue. D genes are given only for firm matches. Expanded clones are given a class, and other clones once, few, many or no size at all.

size: few
V: TRBV27
J: TRBJ1-1
D: NA
DNA: TGTGCCAGCAGTTTAAATCAGGGTTGGACTGAAGCTTTCTTT
CDR3: CASSLNQGWTEAFF

size: NA
V: TRBV9
J: TRBJ1-4
D: TRBD1
DNA: TGTGCCAGCAGCGTAGCAGGGGGGTCTGAAGCAAAACTGTTTTTT
CDR3: CASSVAGGSEAKLFF

size: few
V: TRBV12-3/TRBV12-4
J: TRBJ2-7
D: NA
DNA: TGTGCCAGCCTGTGGGGGCAGGGGAACCACGAGCAGTACTTC
CDR3: CASLWGQGNHEQYF

size: NA
V: TRBV11-2
J: TRBJ2-2
D: TRBD2
DNA: TGTGCCAGCACCCTCCGGCTAGCGGGAGCGGGCACCGGGGAGCTGTTTTTT
CDR3: CASTLRLAGAGTGELFF

size: many
V: TRBV5-1
J: TRBJ1-2
D: NA
DNA: TGCGCCAGCAGCTCCGACAGCCGTCATGGCTACACCTTC
CDR3: CASSSDSRHGYTF

size: NA
V: TRBV4-1
J: TRBJ2-1
D: NA
DNA: TGCGCCAGCAGCCACACCTACCCGGGGAATGAGCAGTTCTTC
CDR3: CASSHTYPGNEQFF

size: many
V: TRBV28
J: TRBJ1-1
D: NA
DNA: TGTGCCAGCAGTTTTTTGGAGCCAAACACTGAAGCTTTCTTT
CDR3: CASSFLEPNTEAFF

size: many
V: TRBV24-1
J: TRBJ2-5
D: NA
DNA: TGTGCCACCAGTGGGTCGGGAGAAAGCGGCCGCCAGTACTTC
CDR3: CATSGSGESGRQYF

size: many
V: TRBV14
J: TRBJ2-3
D: NA
DNA: TGTGCCAGCCGTTACAGGGACACGAGCACAGATACGCAGTATTTT
CDR3: CASRYRDTSTDTQYF

size: NA
V: TRBV12-3/TRBV12-4
J: TRBJ1-2
D: TRBD1
DNA: TGTGCCAGCACTACAGGGGCCTCGGCTGGCTACACCTTC
CDR3: CASTTGASAGYTF

size: many
V: TRBV12-3/TRBV12-4
J: TRBJ1-2
D: TRBD1
DNA: TGTGCCAGCAGTGCCACAGGGGTGGCTGGCTACACCTTC
CDR3: CASSATGVAGYTF

size: many
V: TRBV27
J: TRBJ2-7
D: TRBD1
DNA: TGTGCCAGCAGGACCGCAGGGGGCGAGTACGAGCAGTACTTC
CDR3: CASRTAGGEYEQYF

size: many
V: TRBV28
J: TRBJ1-6
D: TRBD1
DNA: TGTGCCAGCAGTTTGCACGGCCAGGGGGCCACCCTCCACTTT
CDR3: CASSLHGQGATLHF

size: few
V: TRBV4-2
J: TRBJ2-5
D: NA
DNA: TGTGCCAGCAGCCAAGAAGCAGCGAACCAAGAGACCCAGTACTTC
CDR3: CASSQEAANQETQYF

size: NA
V: TRBV25-1
J: TRBJ2-1
D: TRBD2
DNA: TGTGCCAGCAGTGCCTTAGGGCAGGGGGGTTGGCTAGCGGGGAACAATGAGCAGTTCTTC
CDR3: CASSALGQGGWLAGNNEQFF

size: many
V: TRBV5-6
J: TRBJ1-2
D: TRBD1
DNA: TGTGCCAGCAGCTCCGGGACAGGGGGCTATGGCTACACCTTC
CDR3: CASSSGTGGYGYTF

size: NA
V: TRBV11-2
J: TRBJ2-3
D: TRBD2
DNA: TGTGCCAGCAGCACCCCCAGCGGGAGAGGGCAGTATTTT
CDR3: CASSTPSGRGQYF

size: many
V: TRBV7-3
J: TRBJ2-1
D: NA
DNA: TGTGCCAGCAGCGCAAGGGGGCGGGGGGACTCTAAGCAGTTCTTC
CDR3: CASSARGRGDSKQFF

size: few
V: TRBV11-2
J: TRBJ2-1
D: TRBD2
DNA: TGTGCCAGCAGCACGGGACTAGCGGGAGTGGAGTTCTTC
CDR3: CASSTGLAGVEFF

size: many
V: TRBV7-9
J: TRBJ1-1
D: NA
DNA: TGTGCCAGCAGCTTGTCGACGACGCTTTATCGGGCTTTCTTT
CDR3: CASSLSTTLYRAFF

size: NA
V: TRBV7-9
J: TRBJ2-7
D: NA
DNA: TGTGCCAGCAGCGCGACGTCGGAGCAGTACTTC
CDR3: CASSATSEQYF

size: few
V: TRBV7-2
J: TRBJ2-2
D: NA
DNA: TGTGCCAGCAGCCCCTCGGTAGTTAGGAACACCGGGGAGCTGTTTTTT
CDR3: CASSPSVVRNTGELFF

size: many
V: TRBV12-3/TRBV12-4
J: TRBJ1-6
D: NA
DNA: TGTGCCAGCAGCCCGCAGGTGGGAAATTCACCCCTCCACTTT
CDR3: CASSPQVGNSPLHF

size: NA
V: TRBV6-2/TRBV6-3
J: TRBJ1-5
D: TRBD1
DNA: TGTGCCAGCAGTAGATTGGACAGGAATCAGCCCCAGCATTTT
CDR3: CASSRLDRNQPQHF

size: few
V: TRBV2
J: TRBJ2-7
D: NA
DNA: TGTGCCAGCAGTGAAGCGCTTACGCTAAGCGAGCAGTACTTC
CDR3: CASSEALTLSEQYF

size: few
V: TRBV20-1
J: TRBJ1-1
D: TRBD1
DNA: TGCAGTGCTAGACCAGGGGGGCCGAACACTGAAGCTTTCTTT
CDR3: CSARPGGPNTEAFF

size: few
V: TRBV18
J: TRBJ1-4
D: TRBD1
DNA: TGTGCCAGCTCACCAGGGACAGCTAATGAAAAACTGTTTTTT
CDR3: CASSPGTANEKLFF

size: few
V: TRBV5-1
J: TRBJ2-5
D: NA
DNA: TGCGCCAGCAGCTTCAGGGACTTAGAGACCCAGTACTTC
CDR3: CASSFRDLETQYF

size: few
V: TRBV12-3/TRBV12-4
J: TRBJ2-5
D: TRBD1
DNA: TGTGCCAGCAGACAACAGGGGGGCGAGACCCAGTACTTC
CDR3: CASRQQGGETQYF

size: many
V: TRBV9
J: TRBJ2-3
D: NA
DNA: TGTGCCAGCAGCGCCTCGACAGTTCTCGCACCCACAGATACGCAGTATTTT
CDR3: CASSASTVLAPTDTQYF

size: few
V: TRBV27
J: TRBJ2-2
D: NA
DNA: TGTGCCAGCAGTTCTTTAGGGGGAGGCCCCACCGGGGAGCTGTTTTTT
CDR3: CASSSLGGGPTGELFF

size: few
V: TRBV7-9
J: TRBJ2-1
D: NA
DNA: TGTGCCAGCAGCTTAGGGGCTAACTCGCAGTTCTTC
CDR3: CASSLGANSQFF

size: NA
V: TRBV7-9
J: TRBJ2-2
D: NA
DNA: TGTGCCAGCAGCTTAGCTCCGGGACCCATGACCGGGGAGCTGTTTTTT
CDR3: CASSLAPGPMTGELFF

size: NA
V: TRBV12-3/TRBV12-4
J: TRBJ2-7
D: TRBD2
DNA: TGTGCCAGCAGTTTTGTTACTAGCGGGATAGGAACCCACCTGCCCTACGAGCAGTACTTC
CDR3: CASSFVTSGIGTHLPYEQYF

size: many
V: TRBV5-1
J: TRBJ2-1
D: TRBD2
DNA: TGCGCCAGCAGCTGGGACCTAGCGGGAGGGGTTCGCGATGAGCAGTTCTTC
CDR3: CASSWDLAGGVRDEQFF

size: many
V: TRBV5-5
J: TRBJ1-1
D: NA
DNA: TGTGCCAGCAGCTTGGCCTGGGACACTGAAGCTTTCTTT
CDR3: CASSLAWDTEAFF

size: many
V: TRBV7-9
J: TRBJ2-7
D: NA
DNA: TGTGCCAGCAGCTTAATGCAGGGATACGAGCAGTACTTC
CDR3: CASSLMQGYEQYF

size: many
V: TRBV29-1
J: TRBJ2-1
D: NA
DNA: TGCAGCGTTGTCCCTCCGGGGAATGAGCAGTTCTTC
CDR3: CSVVPPGNEQFF

size: few
V: TRBV20-1
J: TRBJ2-5
D: TRBD2
DNA: TGCAGTGCCAGGGGCATAGCGGGACCCCAAGAGACCCAGTACTTC
CDR3: CSARGIAGPQETQYF

size: many
V: TRBV12-3/TRBV12-4
J: TRBJ2-2
D: NA
DNA: TGTGCCAGCAACCCGGGACTTATGAACACCGGGGAGCTGTTTTTT
CDR3: CASNPGLMNTGELFF

size: many
V: TRBV28
J: TRBJ2-2
D: TRBD1
DNA: TGTGCCAGCAGTCCCGACAGGGAGAACACCGGGGAGCTGTTTTTT
CDR3: CASSPDRENTGELFF

size: many
V: TRBV29-1
J: TRBJ2-5
D: TRBD2
DNA: TGCAGCGTCCTAGCGGGAGCGGGGGAGACCCAGTACTTC
CDR3: CSVLAGAGETQYF

size: many
V: TRBV11-3
J: TRBJ2-7
D: NA
DNA: TGTGCCAGCAGCTCCTTGACGGCATACCAGGACGAGCAGTACTTC
CDR3: CASSSLTAYQDEQYF

size: many
V: TRBV4-3
J: TRBJ1-5
D: NA
DNA: TGCGCCAGCAGCCAAGGGTTGGGCCCACAACAGCCCCAGCATTTT
CDR3: CASSQGLGPQQPQHF

size: NA
V: TRBV18
J: TRBJ1-4
D: NA
DNA: TGTGCCAGCTCACCCTATGAGGGTAATGAAAAACTGTTTTTT
CDR3: CASSPYEGNEKLFF

size: many
V: TRBV20-1
J: TRBJ2-4
D: NA
DNA: TGCAGTGCTGGAGCGCAGGGTAGCTACTTC
CDR3: CSAGAQGSYF

size: few
V: TRBV20-1
J: TRBJ2-7
D: NA
DNA: TGCAGTGCTAGTGCTGCTGGCTGGTGCTTC
CDR3: CSASAAGWCF

size: many
V: TRBV9
J: TRBJ2-1
D: NA
DNA: TGTGCCAGCAGCCACAGGGTCTACAATGAGCAGTTCTTC
CDR3: CASSHRVYNEQFF

size: NA
V: TRBV12-3/TRBV12-4
J: TRBJ2-7
D: TRBD1
DNA: TGTGCCAGCAGTCGGAGTGGGACAGGGGCGGTCTACGAGCAGTACTTC
CDR3: CASSRSGTGAVYEQYF

size: many
V: TRBV5-1
J: TRBJ1-1
D: NA
DNA: TGCGCCAGCAGCTTGGTTGTGGGGGCGAACACTGAAGCTTTCTTT
CDR3: CASSLVVGANTEAFF

size: NA
V: TRBV5-4
J: TRBJ1-1
D: TRBD1
DNA: TGTGCCAGCAGCTACAGGGGCGGCGGCACTGAAGCTTTCTTT
CDR3: CASSYRGGGTEAFF

size: many
V: TRBV3-1
J: TRBJ2-1
D: NA
DNA: TGTGCCAGCAGCCGCGTAGCCCGGTACAATGAGCAGTTCTTC
CDR3: CASSRVARYNEQFF